This entry describes one TCR beta chain. Germline V gene data show CDR1 as MDHEN and CDR2 as SYDVKM. The V end lost 11 bases, the J end lost 8 bases, and 24 bases lay between the germline ends. The CDR3 runs to 15 residues. This specimen comes from a study of blood T cell repertoires in COVID-19. Overall study: Sites in the United States, Italy and Spain provided acute and convalescent COVID-19 samples. PBMCs, B-cell-depleted T cells, or T cells provided the cDNA or gDNA that made up the material.

Original processing methods: Quantification of nucleated cells was approximated via reference gene primer amplification. Assay used: immunoSEQ multiplex PCR; TCRdb lists only in-frame clones, some missing. That table is the source of V, J and clone size, and D and trimming were worked out from the DNA. The table shows 70,000 to 95,000 clones, with 85% to 95% occurring only once. The chain couples TRBV28 to TRBJ1-4, with D tentatively TRBD1 (5 bases). This receptor was obtained from a woman in her fifties or sixties with active COVID-19. Sequenced input: peripheral blood. DNA of the CDR3: TGTGCCGCAGCTGGTATCGGGACTATACAGGAAAAACTGTTTTTT. Amino acids: CAAAGIGTIQEKLFF.